A selection of T cell receptor beta chains follows, all from one sample in a study of shared clonotypes between healthy human individuals. The assay was immunoSEQ multiplex PCR, and TCRdb's table has in-frame clones only and misses some. The sample gives about 710,000 clones, 55% to 75% of which show up once; approximately 2% is in the top ten. Sequenced: memory CD4+ T cells sorted from blood. These receptors all stem from a woman between 25 and 40 years old in good health. The CDR3 runs from the conserved cysteine through the conserved F or W. Clone size is shown for a subset of rows, as once, few, many or a class of expanded clone.

v_call,clone_size,cdr3_aa
TRBV6-4,once,CASRTGEQYF
TRBV5-1,.,CASSLASPTYNEQFF
TRBV7-9,many,CAASRRETDGYEQYF
TRBV28,.,CASSLRQFVGSWIFGEQYF
TRBV28,.,CASAPWTGNTEAFF
TRBV5-5,few,CASSLREGGYTF
TRBV19,.,CASSEQGGIQPQHF
TRBV2,.,CASSKQGRNEKLFF
TRBV16,.,CASSQSRQVGTEAFF
TRBV7-2,few,CASRGGAYEQYF
TRBV5-6,few,CASSPNRPPYEQYF
TRBV19,few,CASSRPGTGGFEQYF
TRBV5-4,.,CASSNDHSSYNEQFF
TRBV11-2,.,CASSQGPQETQYF
TRBV6-1,few,CASSVDRRNTEAFF
TRBV25-1,.,CASTPTETGDADTQYF
TRBV19,.,CASSPTRAQETQYF
TRBV11-2,once,CASSFFSGGDNEQFF
TRBV5-1,.,CASSLVGGASNQPQHF
TRBV30,.,CAWSHKGAPQPFF
TRBV11-2,.,CASRPDSNYGYTF
TRBV5-1,.,CASSLGDHTGELFF
TRBV7-8,.,CASSPSGQGLEQYF
TRBV28,.,CASSFPDRGRWDF
TRBV7-7,.,CASSPRNGELFF
TRBV20-1,.,CSASSHYEQYF
TRBV10-1,many,CASSGMNTEAFF
TRBV18,few,CASSLGLSTGELFF
TRBV19,few,CASSDRANTEAFF
TRBV11-2,.,CASSRSGTGQQYF
TRBV14,.,CASSSRLNTEAFF
TRBV10-3,.,CAISESSWMSNYGYTF
TRBV13,once,CASSLGEGQREYNEQFF
TRBV27,few,CASSLSAGGTNEKLFF
TRBV18,.,CASSPVWGRVPDTQYF
TRBV28,.,CASSLTGQGFAGELFF
TRBV5-1,.,CASSKGLLTNTGELFF
TRBV7-3,.,CASSPGTGMSDTQYF
TRBV11-3,.,CASSSRGGLAGESRYNEQFF
TRBV19,.,CASMWDSFSGNTIYF
TRBV5-1,.,CASRADRGSSLFF
TRBV4-2,.,CASSRPRSGDLDTQYF
TRBV6-5,once,CASRPETGGSYEQYF
TRBV5-1,.,CASRLAPSTGELFF
TRBV4-1,once,CASSQDRRQGTHEQYF
TRBV30,.,CAWDLGTEAFF
TRBV6-6,.,CASSLDRGDTQYF
TRBV4-1,.,CASSQEWRQSIQYF
TRBV6-1,few,CASSTQGGQGEAFF
TRBV7-8,.,CASSLISYNEQFF
TRBV5-1,.,CASNPGQELNYGYTF
TRBV4-1,.,CASSQEAGRNQPQHF
TRBV7-9,.,CASSPGTVNYNEQFF
TRBV28,.,CASSIQASPGEKLFF
TRBV5-1,few,CASSLGTGGLEAFF